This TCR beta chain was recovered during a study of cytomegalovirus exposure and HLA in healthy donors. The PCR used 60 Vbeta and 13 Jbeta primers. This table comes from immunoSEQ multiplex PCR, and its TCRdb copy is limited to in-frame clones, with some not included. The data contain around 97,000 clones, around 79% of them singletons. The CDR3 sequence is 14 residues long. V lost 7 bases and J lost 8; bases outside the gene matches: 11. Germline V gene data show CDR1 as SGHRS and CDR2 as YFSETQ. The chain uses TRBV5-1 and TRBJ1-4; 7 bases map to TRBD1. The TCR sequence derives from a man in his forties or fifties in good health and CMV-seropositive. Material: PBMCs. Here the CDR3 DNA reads TGCGCCAGCCGTAGGGACAGCGGATTCGAAAAACTGTTTTTT. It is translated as CASRRDSGFEKLFF.